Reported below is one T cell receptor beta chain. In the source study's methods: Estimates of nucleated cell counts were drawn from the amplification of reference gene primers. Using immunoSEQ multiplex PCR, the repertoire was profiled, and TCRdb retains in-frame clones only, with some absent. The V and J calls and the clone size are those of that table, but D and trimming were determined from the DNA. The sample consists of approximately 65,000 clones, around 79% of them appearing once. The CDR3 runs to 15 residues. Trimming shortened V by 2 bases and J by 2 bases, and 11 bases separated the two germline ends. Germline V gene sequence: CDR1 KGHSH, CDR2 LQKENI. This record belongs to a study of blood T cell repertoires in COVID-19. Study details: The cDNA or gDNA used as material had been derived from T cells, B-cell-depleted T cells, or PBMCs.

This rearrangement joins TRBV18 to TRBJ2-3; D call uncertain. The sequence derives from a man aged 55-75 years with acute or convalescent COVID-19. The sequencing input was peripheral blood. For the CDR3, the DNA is TGTGCCAGCTCACCAGCGCCAACGGTCACAGATACGCAGTATTTT. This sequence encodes CASSPAPTVTDTQYF. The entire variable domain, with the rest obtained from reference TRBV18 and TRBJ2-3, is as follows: NAGVMQNPRHLVRRRGQEARLRCSPMKGHSHVYWYRQLPEEGLKFMVYLQKENIIDESGMPKERFSAEFPKEGPSILRIQQVVRGDSAAYFCASSPAPTVTDTQYFGPGTRLTVL.